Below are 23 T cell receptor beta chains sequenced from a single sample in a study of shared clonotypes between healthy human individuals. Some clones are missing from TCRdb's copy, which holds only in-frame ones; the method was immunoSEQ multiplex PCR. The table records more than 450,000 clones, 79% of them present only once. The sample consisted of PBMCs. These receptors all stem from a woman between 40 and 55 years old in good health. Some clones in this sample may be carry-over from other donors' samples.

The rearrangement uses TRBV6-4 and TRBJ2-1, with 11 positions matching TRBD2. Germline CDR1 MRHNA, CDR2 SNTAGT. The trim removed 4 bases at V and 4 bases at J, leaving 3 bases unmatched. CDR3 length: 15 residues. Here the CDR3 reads CASSGGTSGYNEQFF. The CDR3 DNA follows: TGTGCCAGCAGTGGCGGGACTAGCGGATACAATGAGCAGTTCTTC.

CDR3 in amino acids: CTSSQAGTGCQPQHF. CDR3 DNA: TGCACCAGCAGCCAGGCCGGGACAGGGTGTCAGCCCCAGCATTTT. This chain links TRBV1 with TRBJ1-5; the listed D gene, TRBD1, was not tested against the DNA. TRBV1 has pseudogene status. The CDR3 runs to 15 residues.

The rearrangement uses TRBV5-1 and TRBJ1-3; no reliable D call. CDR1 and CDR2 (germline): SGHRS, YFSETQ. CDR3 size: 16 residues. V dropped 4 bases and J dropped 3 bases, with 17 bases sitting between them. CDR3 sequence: CASSPDRGYSGNTIYF. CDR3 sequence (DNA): TGCGCCAGCAGCCCGGATCGTGGGTACAGTGGAAACACCATATATTTT. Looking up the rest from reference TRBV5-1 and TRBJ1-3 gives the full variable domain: KAGVTQTPRYLIKTRGQQVTLSCSPISGHRSVSWYQQTPGQGLQFLFEYFSETQRNKGNFPGRFSGRQFSNSRSEMNVSTLELGDSALYLCASSPDRGYSGNTIYFGEGSWLTVV.

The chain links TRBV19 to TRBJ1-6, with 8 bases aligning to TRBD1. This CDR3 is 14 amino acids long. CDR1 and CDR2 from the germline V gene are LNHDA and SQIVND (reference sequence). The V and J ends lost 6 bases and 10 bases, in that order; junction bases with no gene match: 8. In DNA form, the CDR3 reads TGTGCCAGTAGCTCCGGACAGGGTGTGTCACCCCTCCACTTT. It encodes CASSSGQGVSPLHF.

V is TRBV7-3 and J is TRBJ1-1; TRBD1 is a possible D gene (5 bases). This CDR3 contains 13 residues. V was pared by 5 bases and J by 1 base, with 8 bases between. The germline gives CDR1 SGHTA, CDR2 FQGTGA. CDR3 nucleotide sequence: TGTGCCAGCAGCAATCAGGGGAACACTGAAGCTTTCTTT. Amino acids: CASSNQGNTEAFF.

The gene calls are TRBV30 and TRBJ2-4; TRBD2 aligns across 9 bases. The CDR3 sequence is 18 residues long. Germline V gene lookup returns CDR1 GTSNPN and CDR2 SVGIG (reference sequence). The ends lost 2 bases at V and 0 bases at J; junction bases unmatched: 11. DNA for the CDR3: TGTGCCTGGAGTCGAACTAGCGGGTCCCTTATAGCCAAAAACATTCAGTACTTC. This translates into CAWSRTSGSLIAKNIQYF.

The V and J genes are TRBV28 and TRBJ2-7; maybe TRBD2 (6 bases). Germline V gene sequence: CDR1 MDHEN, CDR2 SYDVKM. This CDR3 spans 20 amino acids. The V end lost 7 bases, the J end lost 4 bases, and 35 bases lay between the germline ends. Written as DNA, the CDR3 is TGTGCCAGCACTTCTTGGCAGGGTCGAATTATTGCGGGGTCGCTTTACGAGCAGTACTTC. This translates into CASTSWQGRIIAGSLYEQYF.

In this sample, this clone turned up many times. CDR3 protein: CASSFSRTHYNEQFF. CDR3 sequence (DNA): TGTGCCAGCAGTTTCTCGAGAACCCACTACAATGAGCAGTTCTTC. The rearrangement joins TRBV28 to TRBJ2-1; D remains ambiguous. This CDR3 comprises 15 residues. Between the trimmed V and J ends, which lost 3 bases and 3 bases, there was a span of 12 bases. CDR1 and CDR2 from the germline V gene are MDHEN and SYDVKM.

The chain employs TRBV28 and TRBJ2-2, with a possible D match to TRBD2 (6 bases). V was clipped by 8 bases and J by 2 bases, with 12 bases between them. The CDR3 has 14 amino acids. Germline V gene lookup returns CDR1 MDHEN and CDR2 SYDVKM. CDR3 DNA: TGTGCCAGCCTGGGGGGACGCAACACCGGGGAGCTGTTTTTT. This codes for CASLGGRNTGELFF.

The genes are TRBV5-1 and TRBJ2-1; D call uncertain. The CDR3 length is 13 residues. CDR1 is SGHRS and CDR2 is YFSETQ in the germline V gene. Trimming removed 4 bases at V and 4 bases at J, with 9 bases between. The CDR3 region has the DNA TGCGCCAGCAGCCCGACCCCATACAATGAGCAGTTCTTC. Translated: CASSPTPYNEQFF.

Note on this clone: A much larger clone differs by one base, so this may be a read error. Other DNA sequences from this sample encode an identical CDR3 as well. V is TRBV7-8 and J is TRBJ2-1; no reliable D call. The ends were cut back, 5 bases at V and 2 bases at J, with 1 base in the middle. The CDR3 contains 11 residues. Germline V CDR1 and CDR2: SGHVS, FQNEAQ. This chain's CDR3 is CASSPYNEQFF. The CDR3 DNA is TGTGCCAGCAGCCCCTACAATGAGCAGTTCTTC.

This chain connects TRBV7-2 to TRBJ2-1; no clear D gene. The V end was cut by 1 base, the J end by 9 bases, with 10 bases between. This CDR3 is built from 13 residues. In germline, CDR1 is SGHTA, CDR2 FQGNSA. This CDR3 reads CASSLEQVSEQFF. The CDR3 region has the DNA TGTGCCAGCAGCTTAGAGCAAGTGAGTGAGCAGTTCTTC.

DNA for the CDR3: TGTGCCAGCAGCTTGGTAACGGCCATGGGCTACACCTTC. It encodes CASSLVTAMGYTF. The V and J genes are TRBV5-4 and TRBJ1-2; D unclear. Germline-derived CDR1 and CDR2 are SGHNT and YYREEE (reference sequence). CDR3 length: 13 amino acids. With 0 bases removed from V and 8 bases from J, the gap between germline ends came to 11 bases.

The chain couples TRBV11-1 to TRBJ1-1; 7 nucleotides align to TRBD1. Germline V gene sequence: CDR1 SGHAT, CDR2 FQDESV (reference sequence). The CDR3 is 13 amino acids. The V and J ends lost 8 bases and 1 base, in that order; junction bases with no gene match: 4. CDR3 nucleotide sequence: TGTGCCAGCGGTACAGGGGAGAACACTGAAGCTTTCTTT. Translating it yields CASGTGENTEAFF.

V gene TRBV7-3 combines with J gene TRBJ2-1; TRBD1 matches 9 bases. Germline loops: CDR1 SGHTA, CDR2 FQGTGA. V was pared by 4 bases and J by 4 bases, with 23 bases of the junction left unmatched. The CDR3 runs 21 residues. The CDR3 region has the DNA TGTGCCAGCAGCTCCCGGGGCGGACAGGGGATTCCTAGCGGCGATTACAATGAGCAGTTCTTC. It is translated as CASSSRGGQGIPSGDYNEQFF.

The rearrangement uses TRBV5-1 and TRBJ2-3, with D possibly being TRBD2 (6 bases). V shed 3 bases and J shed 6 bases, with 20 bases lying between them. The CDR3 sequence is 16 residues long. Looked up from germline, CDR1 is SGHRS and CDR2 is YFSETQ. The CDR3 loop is CASSSAAPARGDTQYF. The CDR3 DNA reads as TGCGCCAGCAGCTCAGCGGCTCCGGCACGGGGGGATACGCAGTATTTT.

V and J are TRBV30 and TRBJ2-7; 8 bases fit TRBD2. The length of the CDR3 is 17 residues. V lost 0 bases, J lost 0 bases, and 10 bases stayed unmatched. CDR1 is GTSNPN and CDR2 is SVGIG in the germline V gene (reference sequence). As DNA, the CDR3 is TGTGCCTGGAGTGTACGGCTAGCGGGTCAACTCTCCTACGAGCAGTACTTC. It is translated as CAWSVRLAGQLSYEQYF.

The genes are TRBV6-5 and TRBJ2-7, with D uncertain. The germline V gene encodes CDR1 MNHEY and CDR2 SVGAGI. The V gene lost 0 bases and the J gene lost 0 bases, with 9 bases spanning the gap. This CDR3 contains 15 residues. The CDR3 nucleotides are TGTGCCAGCAGTTACTCCGCTTTGGGCTCCTACGAGCAGTACTTC. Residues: CASSYSALGSYEQYF.

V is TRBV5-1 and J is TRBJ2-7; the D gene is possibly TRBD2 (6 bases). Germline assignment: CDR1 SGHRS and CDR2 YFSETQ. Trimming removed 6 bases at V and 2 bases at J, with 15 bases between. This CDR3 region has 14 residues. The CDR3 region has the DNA TGCGCCAGCAACCCCACAGGAGGGCCCTACGAGCAGTACTTC. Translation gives CASNPTGGPYEQYF.

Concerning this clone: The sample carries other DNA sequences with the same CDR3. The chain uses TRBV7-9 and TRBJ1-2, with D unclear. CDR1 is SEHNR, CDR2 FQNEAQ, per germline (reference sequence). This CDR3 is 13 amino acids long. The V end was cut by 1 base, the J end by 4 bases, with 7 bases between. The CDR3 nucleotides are TGTGCCAGCAGCTTAGGGACGGCCTATGGCTACACCTTC. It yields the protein CASSLGTAYGYTF.

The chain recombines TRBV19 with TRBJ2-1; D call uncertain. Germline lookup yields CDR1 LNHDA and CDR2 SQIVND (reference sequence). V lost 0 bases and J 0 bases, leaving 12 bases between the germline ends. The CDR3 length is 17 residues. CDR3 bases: TGTGCCAGTAGTATAGATCGGCCATACAGCTCCTACAATGAGCAGTTCTTC. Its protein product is CASSIDRPYSSYNEQFF. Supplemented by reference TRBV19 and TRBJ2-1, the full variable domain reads DGGITQSPKYLFRKEGQNVTLSCEQNLNHDAMYWYRQDPGQGLRLIYYSQIVNDFQKGDIAEGYSVSREKKESFPLTVTSAQKNPTAFYLCASSIDRPYSSYNEQFFGPGTRLTVL.

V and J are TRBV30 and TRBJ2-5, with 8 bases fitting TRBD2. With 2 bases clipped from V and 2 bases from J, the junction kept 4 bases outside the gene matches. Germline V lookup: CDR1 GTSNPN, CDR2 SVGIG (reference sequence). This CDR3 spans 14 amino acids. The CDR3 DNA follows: TGTGCCTGGAGTTATCCGGGAGGGCAAGAGACCCAGTACTTC. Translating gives CAWSYPGGQETQYF.

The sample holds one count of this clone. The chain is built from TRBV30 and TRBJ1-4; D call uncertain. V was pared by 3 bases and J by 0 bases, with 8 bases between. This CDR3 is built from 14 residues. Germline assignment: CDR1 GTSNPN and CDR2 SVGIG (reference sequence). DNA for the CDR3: TGTGCCTGGAGCCCAGTGTCAACTAATGAAAAACTGTTTTTT. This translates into CAWSPVSTNEKLFF.